The T cell receptor (beta chain) under discussion was sequenced for a study of blood T cell repertoires in COVID-19 (dated by TCRdb to about 2020). Background on the whole study: Samples from collaborators originated in the United States, Italy and Spain and spanned both the acute and convalescent phases of COVID-19. Deeply sampled blood TCRbeta repertoires from subjects exposed to, actively infected with, or recovered from COVID-19 were included in the dataset. The material from the prospective study consisted of cDNA or gDNA derived from T cells, B-cell-depleted T cells, or PBMCs. Samples were obtained from the ongoing ImmuneRACE study (first 160 participants) and from about 1,300 subjects provided by 6 global collaborators. The repertoires were released in a freely available public database meant as a resource for research on the immune response to SARS-CoV-2. Nearly every sample came with metadata listing a de-identified subject ID, COVID-19 status, age in years and sex. Where HLA class I and class II types were available, the types were taken from metadata supplied by the sample provider, not from assay-based typing. What the authors observed across the whole study: How much clinical and demographic metadata was included differed by source and by participant, and the metadata was provided uncurated.

The immunoSEQ Assay, a bias-controlled multiplex PCR, was used to amplify TCRbeta CDR3 regions from genomic DNA. Under the source paper's analysis protocol: Within the assay, amplification of reference gene primers was used to estimate how many nucleated cells each sample contained. To quantify the absolute abundance of each unique TCRbeta CDR3 rearrangement, sequence reads were collapsed and filtered. For each sample, productive Simpson clonality was calculated as the square root of Simpson's diversity index over productive rearrangements. Sourced from immuneACCESS, this table was stored by TCRdb with only in-frame sequences that have V and J called. A share of the clones is absent; for the studies checked, an unresolved V gene accounts for under half, and the remainder has no known explanation. That table is the source of V, J and clone size, and D and trimming were worked out from the DNA. This sample lists about 81,000 clones; 75% to 90% were detected once. Together, the top ten hold 12% of the sample.

The V end loses 5 bases and the J end loses 0 bases, and a stretch of 14 bases separates them. The CDR3 has 16 amino acids, counting the end cysteine and phenylalanine. The retained sequence is limited to the CDR3, 48 bases, with the frame set at the first base. According to the germline V gene (reference sequence), CDR1 reads SEHNR and CDR2 reads FQNEAQ. Each collaborating institution followed its own protocols to collect whole blood in K2EDTA tubes. For TCRbeta analysis, collaborators shipped samples as frozen whole blood, isolated PBMCs, or DNA extracted from either of those sample types. Details on this clone: Its specific antigen is unknown. Base qualities are not recorded, but no much larger clone differs from it by a single base.

The sequence joins TRBV7-9 to TRBJ2-4; the best D guess is TRBD2, with 6 bases matching. The TCR comes from a man between 65 and 79 years old with active or convalescent COVID-19. The specimen was peripheral blood. The bases read TGTGCCAGCAGCCCAATTGGGACTTTAGCCAAAAACATTCAGTACTTC. Its protein product is CASSPIGTLAKNIQYF. The full variable domain, with segments outside the CDR3 supplied by the reference TRBV7-9 and TRBJ2-4 proteins, appears as DTGVSQNPRHKITKRGQNVTFRCDPISEHNRLYWYRQTLGQGPEFLTYFQNEAQLEKSRLLSDRFSAERPKGSFSTLEIQRTEQGDSAMYLCASSPIGTLAKNIQYFGAGTRLSVL.